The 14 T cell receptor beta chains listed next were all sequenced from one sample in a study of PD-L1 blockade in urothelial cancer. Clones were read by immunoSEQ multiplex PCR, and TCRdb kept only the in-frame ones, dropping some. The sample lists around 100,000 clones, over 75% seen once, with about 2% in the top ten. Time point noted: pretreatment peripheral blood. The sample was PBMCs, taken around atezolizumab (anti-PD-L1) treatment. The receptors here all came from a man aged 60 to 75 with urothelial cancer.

The CDR3 DNA is TGTGCCAGTAGGGACAGGGGGCGGGTCAATGAGCAGTTCTTC. Protein: CASRDRGRVNEQFF. The rearrangement joins TRBV19 to TRBJ2-1, with 11 bases aligning to TRBD1. CDR1 and CDR2 from the germline V gene are LNHDA and SQIVND (reference sequence). After removal of 6 bases from V and 6 bases from J, the junction contained 4 bases not matched to a gene. This CDR3 is built from 14 residues. Variable domain in full (rest from reference TRBV19 and TRBJ2-1): DGGITQSPKYLFRKEGQNVTLSCEQNLNHDAMYWYRQDPGQGLRLIYYSQIVNDFQKGDIAEGYSVSREKKESFPLTVTSAQKNPTAFYLCASRDRGRVNEQFFGPGTRLTVL.

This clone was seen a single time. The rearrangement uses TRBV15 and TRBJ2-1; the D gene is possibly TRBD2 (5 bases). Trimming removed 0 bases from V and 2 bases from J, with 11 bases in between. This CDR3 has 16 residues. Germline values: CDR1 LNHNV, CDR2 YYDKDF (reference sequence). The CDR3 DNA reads TGTGCCACCAGCAGAGATTTGAGCGGCGCCTACAATGAGCAGTTCTTC. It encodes CATSRDLSGAYNEQFF.

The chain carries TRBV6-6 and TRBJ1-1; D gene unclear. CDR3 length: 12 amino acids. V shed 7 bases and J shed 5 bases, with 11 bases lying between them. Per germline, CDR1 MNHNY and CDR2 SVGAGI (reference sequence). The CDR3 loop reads CASTEEITEAFF. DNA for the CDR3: TGTGCCAGCACCGAGGAAATTACTGAAGCTTTCTTT.

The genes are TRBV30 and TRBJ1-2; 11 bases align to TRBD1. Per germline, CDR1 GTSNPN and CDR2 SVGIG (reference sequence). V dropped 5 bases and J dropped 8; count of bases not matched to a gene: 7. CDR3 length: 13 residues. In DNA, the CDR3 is TGTGCCTGGGGACAGGGGGCTATCGGGGGCTACACCTTC. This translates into CAWGQGAIGGYTF.

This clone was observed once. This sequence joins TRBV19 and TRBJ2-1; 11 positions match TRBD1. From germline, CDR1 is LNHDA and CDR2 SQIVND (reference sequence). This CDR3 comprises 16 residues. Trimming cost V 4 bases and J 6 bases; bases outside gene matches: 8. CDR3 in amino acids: CASSTKDRGLGNEQFF. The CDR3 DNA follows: TGTGCCAGTAGTACGAAGGACAGGGGGCTTGGCAATGAGCAGTTCTTC.

This CDR3 is CAIMARGSTEAFF. Written as DNA, the CDR3 is TGTGCCATCATGGCCAGGGGGAGCACTGAAGCTTTCTTT. The chain is built from TRBV10-3 and TRBJ1-1; TRBD1 matches 7 bases. The CDR3 runs 13 residues. V shed 7 bases and J 4 bases; nucleotides not matched to a gene: 6. CDR1 is ENHRY and CDR2 is SYGVKD in the germline V gene.

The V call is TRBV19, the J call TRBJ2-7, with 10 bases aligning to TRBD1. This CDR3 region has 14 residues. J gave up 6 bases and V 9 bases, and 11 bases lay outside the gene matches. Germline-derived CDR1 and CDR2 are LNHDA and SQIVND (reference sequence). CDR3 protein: CASSPGQGPGEQYF. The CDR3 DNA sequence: TGTGCCAGCAGCCCGGGACAGGGGCCCGGCGAGCAGTACTTC.

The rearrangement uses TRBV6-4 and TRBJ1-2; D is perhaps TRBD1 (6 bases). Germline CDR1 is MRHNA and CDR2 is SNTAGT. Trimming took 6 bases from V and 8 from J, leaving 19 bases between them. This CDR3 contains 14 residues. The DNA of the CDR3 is TGTGCCAGCAGCGAAACGTTAGGGGGTCGAGGCTACACCTTC. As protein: CASSETLGGRGYTF.

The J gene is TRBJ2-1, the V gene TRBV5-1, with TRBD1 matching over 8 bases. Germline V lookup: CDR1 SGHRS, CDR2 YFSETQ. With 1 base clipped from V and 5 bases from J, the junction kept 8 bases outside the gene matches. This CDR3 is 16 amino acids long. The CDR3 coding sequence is TGCGCCAGCAGCTTGTCCTTATCAGGGGGCGACAATGAGCAGTTCTTC. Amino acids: CASSLSLSGGDNEQFF. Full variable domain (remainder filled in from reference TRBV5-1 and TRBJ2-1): KAGVTQTPRYLIKTRGQQVTLSCSPISGHRSVSWYQQTPGQGLQFLFEYFSETQRNKGNFPGRFSGRQFSNSRSEMNVSTLELGDSALYLCASSLSLSGGDNEQFFGPGTRLTVL.

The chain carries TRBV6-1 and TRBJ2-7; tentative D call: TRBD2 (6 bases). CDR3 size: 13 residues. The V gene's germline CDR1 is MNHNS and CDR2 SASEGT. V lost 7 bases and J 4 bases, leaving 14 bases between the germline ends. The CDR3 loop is CASTEGDSYEQYF. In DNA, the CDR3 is TGTGCCAGCACCGAAGGGGACTCTTACGAGCAGTACTTC.

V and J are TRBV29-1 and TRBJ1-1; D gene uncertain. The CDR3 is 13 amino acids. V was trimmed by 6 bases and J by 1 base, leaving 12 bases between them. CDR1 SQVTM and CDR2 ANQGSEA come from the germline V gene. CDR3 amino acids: CSVGRVKNTEAFF. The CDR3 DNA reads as TGCAGCGTCGGGCGGGTAAAGAACACTGAAGCTTTCTTT.

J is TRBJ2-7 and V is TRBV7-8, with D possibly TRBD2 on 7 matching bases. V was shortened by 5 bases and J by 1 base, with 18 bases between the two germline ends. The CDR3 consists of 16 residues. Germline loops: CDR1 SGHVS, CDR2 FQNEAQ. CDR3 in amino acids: CASSTRGGLRSYEQYF. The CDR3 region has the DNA TGTGCCAGCAGCACCAGGGGAGGGTTGAGATCCTACGAGCAGTACTTC. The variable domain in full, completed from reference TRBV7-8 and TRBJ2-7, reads GAGVSQSPRYKVAKRGQDVALRCDPISGHVSLFWYQQALGQGPEFLTYFQNEAQLDKSGLPSDRFFAERPEGSVSTLKIQRTQQEDSAVYLCASSTRGGLRSYEQYFGPGTRLTVT.

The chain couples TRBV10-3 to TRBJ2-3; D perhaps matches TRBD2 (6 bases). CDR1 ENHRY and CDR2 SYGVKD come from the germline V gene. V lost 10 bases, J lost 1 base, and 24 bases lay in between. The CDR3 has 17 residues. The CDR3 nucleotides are TGTGCCACATCAGTCGGCCTCCCCGGCGGGGGCACAGATACGCAGTATTTT. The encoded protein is CATSVGLPGGGTDTQYF.

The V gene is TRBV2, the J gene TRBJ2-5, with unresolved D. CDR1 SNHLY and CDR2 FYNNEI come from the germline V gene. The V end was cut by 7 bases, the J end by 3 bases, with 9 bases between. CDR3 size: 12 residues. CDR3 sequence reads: CASTRAKETQYF. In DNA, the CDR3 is TGTGCCAGCACGCGAGCGAAAGAGACCCAGTACTTC. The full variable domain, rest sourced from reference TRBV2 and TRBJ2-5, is EPEVTQTPSHQVTQMGQEVILRCVPISNHLYFYWYRQILGQKVEFLVSFYNNEISEKSEIFDDQFSVERPDGSNFTLKIRSTKLEDSAMYFCASTRAKETQYFGPGTRLLVL.